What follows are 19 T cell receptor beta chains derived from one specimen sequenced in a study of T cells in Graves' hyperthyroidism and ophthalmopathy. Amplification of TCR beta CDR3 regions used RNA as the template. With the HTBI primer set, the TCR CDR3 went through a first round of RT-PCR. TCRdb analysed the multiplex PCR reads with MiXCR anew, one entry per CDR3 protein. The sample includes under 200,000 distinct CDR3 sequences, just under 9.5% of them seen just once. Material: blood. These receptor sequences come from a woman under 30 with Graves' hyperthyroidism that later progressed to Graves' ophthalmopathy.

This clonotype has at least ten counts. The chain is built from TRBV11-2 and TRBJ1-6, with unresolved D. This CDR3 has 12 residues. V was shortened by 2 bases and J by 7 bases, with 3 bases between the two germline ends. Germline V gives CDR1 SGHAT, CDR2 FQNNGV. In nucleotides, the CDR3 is TGTGCCAGCAGCTTACCCAATTCACCCCTCCACTTT. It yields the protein CASSLPNSPLHF.

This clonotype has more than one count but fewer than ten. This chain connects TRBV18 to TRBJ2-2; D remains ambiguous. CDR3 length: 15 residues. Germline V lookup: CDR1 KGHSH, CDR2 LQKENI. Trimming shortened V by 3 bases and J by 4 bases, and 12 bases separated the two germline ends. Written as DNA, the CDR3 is TGTGCCAGCTCACCCCCGGACGGATTCACCGGGGAGCTGTTTTTT. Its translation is CASSPPDGFTGELFF. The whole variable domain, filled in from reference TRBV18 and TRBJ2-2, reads NAGVMQNPRHLVRRRGQEARLRCSPMKGHSHVYWYRQLPEEGLKFMVYLQKENIIDESGMPKERFSAEFPKEGPSILRIQQVVRGDSAAYFCASSPPDGFTGELFFGEGSRLTVL.

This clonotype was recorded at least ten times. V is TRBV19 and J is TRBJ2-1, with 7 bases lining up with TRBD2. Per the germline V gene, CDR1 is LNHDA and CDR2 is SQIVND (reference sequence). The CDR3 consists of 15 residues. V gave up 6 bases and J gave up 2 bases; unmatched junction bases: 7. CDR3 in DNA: TGTGCCAGTAGGCCACGGGAGGCCCCCTACAATGAGCAGTTCTTC. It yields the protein CASRPREAPYNEQFF.

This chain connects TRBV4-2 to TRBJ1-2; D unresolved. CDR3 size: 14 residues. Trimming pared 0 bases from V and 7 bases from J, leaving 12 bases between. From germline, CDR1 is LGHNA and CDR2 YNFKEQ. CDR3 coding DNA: TGTGCCAGCAGCCAAGATCCGAAGTACGGTGGCTACACCTTC. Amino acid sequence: CASSQDPKYGGYTF.

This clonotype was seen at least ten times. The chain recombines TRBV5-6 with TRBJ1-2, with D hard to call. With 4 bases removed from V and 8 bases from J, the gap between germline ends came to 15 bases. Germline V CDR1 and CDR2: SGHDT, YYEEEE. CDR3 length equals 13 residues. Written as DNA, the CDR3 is TGTGCCAGCAGCCCCTGGGGTGCTCAGGGCTACACCTTC. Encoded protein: CASSPWGAQGYTF.

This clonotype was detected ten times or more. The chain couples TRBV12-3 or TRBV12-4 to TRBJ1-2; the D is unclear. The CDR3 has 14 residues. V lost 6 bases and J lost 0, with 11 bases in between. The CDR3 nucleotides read TGTGCCAGCAGCGTAGGGAGGACTAACTATGGCTACACCTTC. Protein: CASSVGRTNYGYTF.

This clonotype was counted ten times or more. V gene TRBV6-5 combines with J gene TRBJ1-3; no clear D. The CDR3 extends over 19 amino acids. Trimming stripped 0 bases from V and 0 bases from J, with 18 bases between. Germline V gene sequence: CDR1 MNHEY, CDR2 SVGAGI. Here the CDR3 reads CASSYSRRVTAHSGNTIYF. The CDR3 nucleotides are TGTGCCAGCAGTTACTCGAGAAGAGTGACCGCGCACTCTGGAAACACCATATATTTT.

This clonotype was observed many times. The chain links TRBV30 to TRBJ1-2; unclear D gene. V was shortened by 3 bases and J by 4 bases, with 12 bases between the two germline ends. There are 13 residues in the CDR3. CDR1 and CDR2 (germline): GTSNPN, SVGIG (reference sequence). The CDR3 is CAWRMAASYGYTF. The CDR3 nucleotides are TGTGCCTGGAGGATGGCAGCCAGCTATGGCTACACCTTC.

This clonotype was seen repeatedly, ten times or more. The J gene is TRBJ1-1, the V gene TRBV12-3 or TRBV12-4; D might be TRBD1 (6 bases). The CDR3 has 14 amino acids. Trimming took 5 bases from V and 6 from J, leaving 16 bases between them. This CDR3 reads CASSPDQGNAEAFF. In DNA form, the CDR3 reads TGTGCCAGCAGTCCTGATCAGGGGAATGCTGAAGCTTTCTTT.

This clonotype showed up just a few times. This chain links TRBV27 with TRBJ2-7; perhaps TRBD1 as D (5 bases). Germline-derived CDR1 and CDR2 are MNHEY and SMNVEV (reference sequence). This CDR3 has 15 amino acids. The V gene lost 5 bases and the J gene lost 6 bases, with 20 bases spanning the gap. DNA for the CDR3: TGTGCCAGCAGTGCCTACAGGCGCCGTTTTGGCGAGCAGTACTTC. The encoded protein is CASSAYRRRFGEQYF.

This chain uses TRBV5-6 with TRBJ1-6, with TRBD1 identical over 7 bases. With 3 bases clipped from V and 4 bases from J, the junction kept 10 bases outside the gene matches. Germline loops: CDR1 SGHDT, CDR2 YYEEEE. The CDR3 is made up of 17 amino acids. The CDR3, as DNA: TGTGCCAGCAGCTCCGAAGTGACAGGGACTTATAATTCACCCCTCCACTTT. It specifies CASSSEVTGTYNSPLHF.

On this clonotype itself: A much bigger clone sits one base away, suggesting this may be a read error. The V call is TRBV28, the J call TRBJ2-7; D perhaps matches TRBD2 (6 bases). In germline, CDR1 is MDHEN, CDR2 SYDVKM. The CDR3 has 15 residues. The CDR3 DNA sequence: TGTGCCAGCAGTTCCGCGGGGTCAGTCTCCTACGAGCAGTGCTTC. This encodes CASSSAGSVSYEQCF. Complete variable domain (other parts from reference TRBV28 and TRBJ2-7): DVKVTQSSRYLVKRTGEKVFLECVQDMDHENMFWYRQDPGLGLRLIYFSYDVKMKEKGDIPEGYSVSREKKERFSLILESASTNQTSMYLCASSSAGSVSYEQCFGPGTRLTVT.

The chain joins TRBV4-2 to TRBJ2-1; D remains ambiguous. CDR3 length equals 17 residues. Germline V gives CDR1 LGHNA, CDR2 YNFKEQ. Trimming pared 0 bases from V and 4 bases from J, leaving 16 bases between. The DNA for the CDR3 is TGTGCCAGCAGCCAAGAGGAGTTTGGATTTGGGTACAATGAGCAGTTCTTC. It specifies CASSQEEFGFGYNEQFF.

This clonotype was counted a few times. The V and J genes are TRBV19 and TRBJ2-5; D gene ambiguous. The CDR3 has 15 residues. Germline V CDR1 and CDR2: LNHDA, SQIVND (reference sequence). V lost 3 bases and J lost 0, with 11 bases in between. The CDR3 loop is CASSINRAYQETQYF. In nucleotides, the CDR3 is TGTGCCAGTAGTATCAACCGGGCGTACCAAGAGACCCAGTACTTC.

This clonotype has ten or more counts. This CDR3 reads CASLGLAGDGEQYF. The CDR3 coding sequence is TGTGCCAGTCTTGGACTAGCGGGAGATGGCGAGCAGTACTTC. The chain joins TRBV6-2 or TRBV6-3 to TRBJ2-7; 13 nucleotides align to TRBD2. CDR1 and CDR2 from the germline V gene are MNHEY and SVGEGT. J was trimmed by 6 bases and V by 9 bases; bases with no gene match: 8. This CDR3 has 14 amino acids.

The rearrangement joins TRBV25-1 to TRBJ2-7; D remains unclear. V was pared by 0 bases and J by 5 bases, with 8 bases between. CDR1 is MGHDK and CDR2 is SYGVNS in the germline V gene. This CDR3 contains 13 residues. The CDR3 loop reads CASSEYKGNEQYF. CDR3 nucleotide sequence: TGTGCCAGCAGTGAATATAAGGGCAACGAGCAGTACTTC.

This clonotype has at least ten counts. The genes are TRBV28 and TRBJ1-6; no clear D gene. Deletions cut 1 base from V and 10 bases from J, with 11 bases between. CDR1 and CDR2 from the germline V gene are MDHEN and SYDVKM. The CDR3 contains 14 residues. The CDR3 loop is CASSLSWGLSPLHF. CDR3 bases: TGTGCCAGCAGTTTATCATGGGGATTGTCACCCCTCCACTTT.

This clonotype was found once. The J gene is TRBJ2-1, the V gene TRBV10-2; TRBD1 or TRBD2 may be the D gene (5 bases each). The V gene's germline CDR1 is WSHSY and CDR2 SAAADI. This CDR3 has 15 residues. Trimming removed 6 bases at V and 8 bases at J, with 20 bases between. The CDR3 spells CASSASETKGHEQFF. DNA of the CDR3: TGCGCCAGCAGCGCCTCGGAGACTAAGGGACATGAGCAGTTCTTC.

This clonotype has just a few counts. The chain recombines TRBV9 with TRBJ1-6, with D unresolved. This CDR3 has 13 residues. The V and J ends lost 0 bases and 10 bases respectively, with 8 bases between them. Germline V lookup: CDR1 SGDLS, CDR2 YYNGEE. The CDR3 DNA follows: TGTGCCAGCAGCGTAGCTGAAGGATCACCCCTCCACTTT. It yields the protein CASSVAEGSPLHF.